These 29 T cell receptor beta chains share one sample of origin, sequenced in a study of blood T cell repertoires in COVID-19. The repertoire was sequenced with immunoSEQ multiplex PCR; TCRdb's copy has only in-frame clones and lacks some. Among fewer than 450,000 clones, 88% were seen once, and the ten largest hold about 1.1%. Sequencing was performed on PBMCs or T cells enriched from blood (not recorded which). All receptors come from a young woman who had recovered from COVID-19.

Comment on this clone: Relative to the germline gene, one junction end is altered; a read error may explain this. The CDR3 DNA reads as TGTGCTAGCAGCTTCGACGGGTACCAAGAGACCCAGTACTTC. This translates into CASSFDGYQETQYF. This chain links TRBV7-7 with TRBJ2-5, with no clear D. CDR3 length: 14 amino acids. The V gene's germline CDR1 is SSHAT and CDR2 FNYEAQ (reference sequence). The full variable domain, completed using reference TRBV7-7 and TRBJ2-5, is GAGVSQSPRYKVTKRGQDVTLRCDPISSHATLYWYQQALGQGPEFLTYFNYEAQPDKSGLPSDRFSAERPEGSISTLTIQRTEQRDSAMYRCASSFDGYQETQYFGPGTRLLVL.

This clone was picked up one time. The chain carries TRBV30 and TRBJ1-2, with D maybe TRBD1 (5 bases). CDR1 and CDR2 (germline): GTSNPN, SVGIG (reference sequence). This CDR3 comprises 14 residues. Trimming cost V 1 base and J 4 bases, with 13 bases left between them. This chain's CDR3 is CAWSGAWQGYGYTF. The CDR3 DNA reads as TGTGCCTGGAGTGGGGCGTGGCAGGGCTATGGCTACACCTTC.

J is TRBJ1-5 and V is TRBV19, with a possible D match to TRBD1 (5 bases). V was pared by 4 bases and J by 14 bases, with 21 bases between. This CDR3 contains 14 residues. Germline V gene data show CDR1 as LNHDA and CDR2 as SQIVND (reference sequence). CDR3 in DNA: TGTGCCAGTAGTAAGCCAGCCGGGACTACCGAAAAGCATTTT. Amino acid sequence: CASSKPAGTTEKHF.

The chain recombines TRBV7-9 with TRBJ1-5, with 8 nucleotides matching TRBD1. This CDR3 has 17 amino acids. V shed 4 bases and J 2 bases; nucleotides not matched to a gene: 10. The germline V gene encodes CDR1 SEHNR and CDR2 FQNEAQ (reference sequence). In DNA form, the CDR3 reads TGTGCCAGCAGCTCAGGTACAGGGGGTCGGGGCAATCAGCCCCAGCATTTT. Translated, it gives CASSSGTGGRGNQPQHF.

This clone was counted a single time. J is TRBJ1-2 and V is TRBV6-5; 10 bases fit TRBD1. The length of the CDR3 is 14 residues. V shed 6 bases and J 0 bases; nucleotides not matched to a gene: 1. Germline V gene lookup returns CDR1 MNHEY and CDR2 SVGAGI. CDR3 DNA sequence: TGTGCCAGCAGGGGACAGGGGACTAACTATGGCTACACCTTC. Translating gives CASRGQGTNYGYTF.

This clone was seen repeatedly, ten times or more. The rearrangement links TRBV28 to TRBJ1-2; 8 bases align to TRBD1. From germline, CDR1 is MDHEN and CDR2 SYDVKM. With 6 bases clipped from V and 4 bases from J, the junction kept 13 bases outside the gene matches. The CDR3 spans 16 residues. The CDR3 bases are TGTGCCAGCAGACCCGTGACGGCAGGGGGCGGCTATGGCTACACCTTC. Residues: CASRPVTAGGGYGYTF.

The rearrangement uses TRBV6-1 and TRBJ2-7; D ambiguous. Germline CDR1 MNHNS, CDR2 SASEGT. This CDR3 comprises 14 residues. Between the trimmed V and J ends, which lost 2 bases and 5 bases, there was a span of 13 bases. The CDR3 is CASSEMLVPDEQYF. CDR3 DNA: TGTGCCAGCAGTGAAATGCTCGTCCCGGACGAGCAGTACTTC.

DNA for the CDR3: TGTGCCAGCAGTTCAATCCGGGACACCGGGGAGCAGTACTTC. Translation: CASSSIRDTGEQYF. The rearrangement links TRBV27 to TRBJ2-7, with D possibly being TRBD1 (6 bases). The CDR3 spans 14 residues. Germline-derived CDR1 and CDR2 are MNHEY and SMNVEV (reference sequence). Deletions cut 4 bases from V and 7 bases from J, with 17 bases between.

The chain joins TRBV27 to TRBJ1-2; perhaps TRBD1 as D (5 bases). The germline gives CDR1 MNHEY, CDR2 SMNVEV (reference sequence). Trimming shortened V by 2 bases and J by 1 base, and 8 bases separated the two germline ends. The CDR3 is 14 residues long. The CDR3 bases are TGTGCCAGCAGTTTACAGGGTGGTAACTATGGCTACACCTTC. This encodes CASSLQGGNYGYTF.

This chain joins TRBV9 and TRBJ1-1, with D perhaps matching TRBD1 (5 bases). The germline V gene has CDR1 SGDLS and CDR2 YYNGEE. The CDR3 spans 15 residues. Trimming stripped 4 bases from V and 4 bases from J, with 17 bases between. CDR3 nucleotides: TGTGCCAGCAGCCCGGGGGGGATTTGGGGCACTGAAGCTTTCTTT. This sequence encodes CASSPGGIWGTEAFF.

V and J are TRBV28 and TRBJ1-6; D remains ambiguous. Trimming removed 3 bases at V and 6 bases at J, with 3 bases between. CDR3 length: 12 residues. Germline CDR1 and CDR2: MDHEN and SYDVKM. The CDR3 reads CASSFRNSPLHF. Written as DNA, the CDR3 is TGTGCCAGCAGTTTCCGTAATTCACCCCTCCACTTT.

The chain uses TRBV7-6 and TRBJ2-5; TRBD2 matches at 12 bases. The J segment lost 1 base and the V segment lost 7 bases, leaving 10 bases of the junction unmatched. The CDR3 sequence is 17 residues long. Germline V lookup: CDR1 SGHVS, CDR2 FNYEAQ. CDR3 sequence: CASIPSEGLAGQETQYF. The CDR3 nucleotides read TGTGCCAGCATCCCCTCAGAGGGACTAGCGGGCCAAGAGACCCAGTACTTC.

The CDR3 is CASSWGQGVNTEAFF. CDR3 sequence (DNA): TGTGCCAGCAGTTGGGGACAGGGCGTGAACACTGAAGCTTTCTTT. V is TRBV6-5 and J is TRBJ1-1, with 9 bases that match TRBD1. CDR1 and CDR2 (germline): MNHEY, SVGAGI. The CDR3 runs 15 residues. Germline trimming cut 4 bases from V and 0 bases from J; bases unmatched to any gene: 3.

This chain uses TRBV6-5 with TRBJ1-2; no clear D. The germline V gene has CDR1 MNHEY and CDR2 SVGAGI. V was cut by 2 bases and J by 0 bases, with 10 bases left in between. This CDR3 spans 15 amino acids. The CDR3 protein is CASSYVQAPNYGYTF. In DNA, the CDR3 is TGTGCCAGCAGTTACGTCCAGGCCCCTAACTATGGCTACACCTTC.

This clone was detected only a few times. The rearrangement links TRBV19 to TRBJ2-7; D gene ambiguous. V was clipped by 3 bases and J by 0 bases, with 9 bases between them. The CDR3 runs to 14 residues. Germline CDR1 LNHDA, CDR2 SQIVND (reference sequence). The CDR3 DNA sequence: TGTGCCAGTAGTATGGTAGGCGGCTCCTACGAGCAGTACTTC. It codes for CASSMVGGSYEQYF.

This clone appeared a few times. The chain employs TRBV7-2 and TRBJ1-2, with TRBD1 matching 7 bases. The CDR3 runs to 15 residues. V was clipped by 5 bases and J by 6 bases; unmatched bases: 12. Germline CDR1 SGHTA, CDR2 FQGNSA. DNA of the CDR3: TGTGCCAGCAGCCCCCAAAACAGGGGAATTAATGGCTACACCTTC. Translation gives CASSPQNRGINGYTF.

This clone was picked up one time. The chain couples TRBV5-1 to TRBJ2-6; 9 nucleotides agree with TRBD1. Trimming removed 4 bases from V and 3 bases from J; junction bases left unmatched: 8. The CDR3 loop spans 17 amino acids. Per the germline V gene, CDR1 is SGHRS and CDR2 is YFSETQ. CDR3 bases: TGCGCCAGCAGCCCTGGGACAGGGAAAAATGGGGCCAACGTCCTGACTTTC. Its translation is CASSPGTGKNGANVLTF.

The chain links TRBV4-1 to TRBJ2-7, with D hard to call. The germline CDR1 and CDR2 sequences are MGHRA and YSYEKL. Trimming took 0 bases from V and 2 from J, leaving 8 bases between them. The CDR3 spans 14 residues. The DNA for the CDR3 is TGCGCCAGCAGCCAAGATATGGCAGCCTACGAGCAGTACTTC. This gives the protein CASSQDMAAYEQYF.

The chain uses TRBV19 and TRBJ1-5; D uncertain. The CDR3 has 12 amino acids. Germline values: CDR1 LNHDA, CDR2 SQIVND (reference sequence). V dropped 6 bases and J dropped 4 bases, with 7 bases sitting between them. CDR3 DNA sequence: TGTGCCAGTAGGATTCTAAATCAGCCCCAGCATTTT. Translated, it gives CASRILNQPQHF.

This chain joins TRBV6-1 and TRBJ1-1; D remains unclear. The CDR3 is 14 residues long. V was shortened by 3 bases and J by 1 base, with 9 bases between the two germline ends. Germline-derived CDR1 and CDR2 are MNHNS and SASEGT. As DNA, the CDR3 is TGTGCCAGCAGTGAGGTCGGAGGGAACACTGAAGCTTTCTTT. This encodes CASSEVGGNTEAFF.

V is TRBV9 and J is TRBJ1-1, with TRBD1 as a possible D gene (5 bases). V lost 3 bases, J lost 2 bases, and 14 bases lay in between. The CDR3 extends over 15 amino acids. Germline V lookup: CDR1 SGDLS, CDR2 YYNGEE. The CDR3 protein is CASSAYARGNTEAFF. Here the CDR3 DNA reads TGTGCCAGCAGCGCCTACGCTAGGGGCAACACTGAAGCTTTCTTT.

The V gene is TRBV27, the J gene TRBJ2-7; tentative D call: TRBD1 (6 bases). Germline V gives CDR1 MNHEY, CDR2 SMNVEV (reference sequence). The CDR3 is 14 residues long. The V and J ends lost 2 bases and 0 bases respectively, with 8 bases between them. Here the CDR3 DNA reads TGTGCCAGCAGTTTAACAGGGAGCTCCTACGAGCAGTACTTC. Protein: CASSLTGSSYEQYF.

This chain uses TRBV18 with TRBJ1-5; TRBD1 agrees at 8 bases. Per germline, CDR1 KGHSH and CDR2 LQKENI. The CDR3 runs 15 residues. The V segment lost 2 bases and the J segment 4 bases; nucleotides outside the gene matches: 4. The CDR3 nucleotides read TGTGCCAGCTCACCAGACAGGGGAAAAAATCAGCCCCAGCATTTT. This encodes CASSPDRGKNQPQHF.

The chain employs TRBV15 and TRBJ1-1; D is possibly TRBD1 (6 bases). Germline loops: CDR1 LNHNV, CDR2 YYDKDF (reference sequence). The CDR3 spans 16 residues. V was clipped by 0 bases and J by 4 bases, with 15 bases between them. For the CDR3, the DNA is TGTGCCACCAGCAGAGATCAGGGGTGGGAGGGCACTGAAGCTTTCTTT. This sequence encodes CATSRDQGWEGTEAFF.

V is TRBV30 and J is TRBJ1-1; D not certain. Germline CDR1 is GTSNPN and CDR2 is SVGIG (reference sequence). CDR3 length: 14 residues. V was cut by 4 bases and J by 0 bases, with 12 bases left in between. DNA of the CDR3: TGTGCCTGGACCCCAGGTGATTTGAACACTGAAGCTTTCTTT. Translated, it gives CAWTPGDLNTEAFF.

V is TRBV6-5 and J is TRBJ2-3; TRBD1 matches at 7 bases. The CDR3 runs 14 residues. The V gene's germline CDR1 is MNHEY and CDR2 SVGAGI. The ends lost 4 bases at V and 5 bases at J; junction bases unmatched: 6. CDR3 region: CASSSGTDLDTQYF. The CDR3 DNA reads TGTGCCAGCAGTTCCGGGACAGATCTAGATACGCAGTATTTT.

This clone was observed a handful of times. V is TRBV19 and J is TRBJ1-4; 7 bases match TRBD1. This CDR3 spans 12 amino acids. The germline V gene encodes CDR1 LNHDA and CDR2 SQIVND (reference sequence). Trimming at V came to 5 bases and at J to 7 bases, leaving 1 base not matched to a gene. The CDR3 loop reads CASSYRGEKLFF. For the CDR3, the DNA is TGTGCCAGTAGTTACAGGGGTGAAAAACTGTTTTTT.

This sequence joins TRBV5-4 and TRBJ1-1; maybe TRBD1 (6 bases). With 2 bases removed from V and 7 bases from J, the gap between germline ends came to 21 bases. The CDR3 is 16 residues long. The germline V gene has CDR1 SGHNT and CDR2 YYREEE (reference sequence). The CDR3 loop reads CASSFRRGGDVGEAFF. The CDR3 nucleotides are TGTGCCAGCAGCTTCCGGAGGGGGGGGGATGTCGGTGAAGCTTTCTTT.

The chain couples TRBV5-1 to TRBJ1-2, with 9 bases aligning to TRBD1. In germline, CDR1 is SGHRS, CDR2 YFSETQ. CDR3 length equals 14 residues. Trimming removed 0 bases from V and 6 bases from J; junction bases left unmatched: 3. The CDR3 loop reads CASSLDRGPHGYTF. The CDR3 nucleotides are TGCGCCAGCAGCTTGGACAGGGGGCCTCATGGCTACACCTTC.